This passage covers 5 T cell receptor beta chains from one sample sequenced in a study of T cell responses to AZD1222 COVID-19 vaccine. Clones were read by immunoSEQ multiplex PCR, and TCRdb kept only the in-frame ones, dropping some. The table includes roughly 98,000 clones, 88% detected once. Here the sequenced sample was peripheral blood, taken 28 days after the second AZD1222 dose. These receptors came from an adult who received the AZD1222 COVID-19 vaccine.

The chain links TRBV19 to TRBJ2-7; no reliable D call. CDR1 is LNHDA and CDR2 is SQIVND in the germline V gene (reference sequence). With 5 bases removed from V and 3 bases from J, the gap between germline ends came to 11 bases. The CDR3 length is 13 residues. The CDR3 loop reads CASSPGLFYEQYF. CDR3 DNA sequence: TGTGCCAGTAGTCCAGGTTTGTTCTACGAGCAGTACTTC. Complete variable domain (other parts from reference TRBV19 and TRBJ2-7): DGGITQSPKYLFRKEGQNVTLSCEQNLNHDAMYWYRQDPGQGLRLIYYSQIVNDFQKGDIAEGYSVSREKKESFPLTVTSAQKNPTAFYLCASSPGLFYEQYFGPGTRLTVT.

This clone was recorded only once. The chain has TRBV24-1 and TRBJ2-2, with 9 bases matching TRBD1. V was clipped by 6 bases and J by 3 bases; unmatched bases: 4. The CDR3 totals 15 residues. Germline V gives CDR1 KGHDR, CDR2 SFDVKD. CDR3: CATSSGTGHTGELFF. Here the CDR3 DNA reads TGTGCCACCAGTTCCGGGACAGGGCACACCGGGGAGCTGTTTTTT.

The V and J genes are TRBV4-2 and TRBJ2-2; D call uncertain. The CDR3 consists of 13 residues. The V and J ends lost 1 base and 4 bases respectively, with 4 bases between them. Germline-derived CDR1 and CDR2 are LGHNA and YNFKEQ. CDR3 in DNA: TGTGCCAGCAGCCAAGTGAGCACCGGGGAGCTGTTTTTT. It specifies CASSQVSTGELFF.

This chain uses TRBV30 with TRBJ1-2; D perhaps matches TRBD1 (6 bases). The V end was cut by 0 bases, the J end by 0 bases, with 17 bases between. The CDR3 totals 17 residues. Germline lookup yields CDR1 GTSNPN and CDR2 SVGIG (reference sequence). This CDR3 is CAWSVQPGGASNYGYTF. The CDR3 DNA reads as TGTGCCTGGAGTGTCCAACCGGGGGGGGCTTCTAACTATGGCTACACCTTC.

This chain connects TRBV30 to TRBJ2-7; 11 nucleotides match TRBD2. The CDR3 loop spans 14 amino acids. Germline V gene lookup returns CDR1 GTSNPN and CDR2 SVGIG (reference sequence). CDR3 nucleotide sequence: TGTGGATCGGGGACTAGCGGATCCCCCCTCGAGCAGTACTTC. This codes for CGSGTSGSPLEQYF.